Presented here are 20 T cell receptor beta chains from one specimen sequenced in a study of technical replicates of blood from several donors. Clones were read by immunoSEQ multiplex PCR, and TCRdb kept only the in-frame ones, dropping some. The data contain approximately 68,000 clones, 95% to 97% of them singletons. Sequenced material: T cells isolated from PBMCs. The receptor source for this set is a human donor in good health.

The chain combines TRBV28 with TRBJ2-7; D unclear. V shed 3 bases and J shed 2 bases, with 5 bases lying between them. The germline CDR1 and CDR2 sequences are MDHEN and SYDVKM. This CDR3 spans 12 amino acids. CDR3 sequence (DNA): TGTGCCAGCAGTTTGAGCGCCTACGAGCAGTACTTC. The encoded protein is CASSLSAYEQYF.

The CDR3 DNA reads TGTGCCAGCAGTGACCCCTTAGCGGGGACCTTCTACAATGAGCAGTTCTTC. It encodes CASSDPLAGTFYNEQFF. V gene TRBV6-1 combines with J gene TRBJ2-1; 8 positions agree with TRBD2. CDR1 is MNHNS and CDR2 is SASEGT in the germline V gene. V shed 3 bases, J shed 3 bases, and the junction held 10 bases outside the gene matches. The CDR3 totals 17 residues.

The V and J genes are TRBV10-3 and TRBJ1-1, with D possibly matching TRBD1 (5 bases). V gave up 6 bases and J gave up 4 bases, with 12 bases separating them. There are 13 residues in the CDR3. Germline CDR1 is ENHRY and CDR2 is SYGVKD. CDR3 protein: CAIRGGGGTEAFF. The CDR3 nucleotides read TGTGCCATCAGGGGGGGTGGAGGCACTGAAGCTTTCTTT.

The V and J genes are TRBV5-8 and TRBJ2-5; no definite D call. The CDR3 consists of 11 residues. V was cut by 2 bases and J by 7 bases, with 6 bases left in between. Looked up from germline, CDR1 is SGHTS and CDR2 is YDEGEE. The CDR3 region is CASSFTGTQYF. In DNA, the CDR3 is TGTGCCAGCAGCTTTACGGGGACCCAGTACTTC.

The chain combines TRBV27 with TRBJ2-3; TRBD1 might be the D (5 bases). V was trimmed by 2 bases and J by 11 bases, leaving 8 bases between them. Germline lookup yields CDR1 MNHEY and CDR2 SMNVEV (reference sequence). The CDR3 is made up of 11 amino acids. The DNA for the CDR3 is TGTGCCAGCAGTTTAGGGGCTCTGCAGTATTTT. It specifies CASSLGALQYF.

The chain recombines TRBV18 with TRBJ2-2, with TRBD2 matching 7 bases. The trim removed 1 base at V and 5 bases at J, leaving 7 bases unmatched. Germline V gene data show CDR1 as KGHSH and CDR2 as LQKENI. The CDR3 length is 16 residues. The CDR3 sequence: CASSPLRGSETGELFF. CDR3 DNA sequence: TGTGCCAGCTCACCACTACGCGGGAGTGAAACCGGGGAGCTGTTTTTT.

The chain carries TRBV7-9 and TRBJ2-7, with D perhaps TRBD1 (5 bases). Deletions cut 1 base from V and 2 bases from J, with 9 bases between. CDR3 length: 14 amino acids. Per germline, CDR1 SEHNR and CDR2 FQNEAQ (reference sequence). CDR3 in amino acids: CASSLEARAYEQYF. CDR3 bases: TGTGCCAGCAGCTTAGAGGCCAGGGCCTACGAGCAGTACTTC.

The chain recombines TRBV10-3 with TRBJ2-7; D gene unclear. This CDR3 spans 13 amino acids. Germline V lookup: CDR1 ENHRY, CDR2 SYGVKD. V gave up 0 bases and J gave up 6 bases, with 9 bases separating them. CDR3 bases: TGTGCCATCAGTGAGTCGAGATTCCTCGAGCAGTACTTC. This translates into CAISESRFLEQYF.

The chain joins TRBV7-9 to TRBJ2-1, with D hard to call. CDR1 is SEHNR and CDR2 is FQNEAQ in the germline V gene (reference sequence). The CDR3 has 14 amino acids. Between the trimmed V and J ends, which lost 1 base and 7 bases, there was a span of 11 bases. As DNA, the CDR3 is TGTGCCAGCAGCTTAGGGTCTATATCGAATGAGCAGTTCTTC. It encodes CASSLGSISNEQFF.

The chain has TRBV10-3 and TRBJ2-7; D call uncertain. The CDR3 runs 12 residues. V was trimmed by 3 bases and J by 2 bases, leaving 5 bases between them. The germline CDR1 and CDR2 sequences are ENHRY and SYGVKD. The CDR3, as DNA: TGTGCCATCAGTGACGGTCCCTACGAGCAGTACTTC. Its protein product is CAISDGPYEQYF.

The CDR3: CASSVDQARAYTDTQYF. The CDR3 DNA sequence: TGTGCCAGCAGCGTAGACCAAGCGCGGGCCTACACAGATACGCAGTATTTT. J is TRBJ2-3 and V is TRBV9; the D gene is possibly TRBD2 (5 bases). The germline CDR1 and CDR2 sequences are SGDLS and YYNGEE. The CDR3 has 17 amino acids. The germline V and J ends were trimmed by 0 bases and 2 bases, with 16 bases remaining between them.

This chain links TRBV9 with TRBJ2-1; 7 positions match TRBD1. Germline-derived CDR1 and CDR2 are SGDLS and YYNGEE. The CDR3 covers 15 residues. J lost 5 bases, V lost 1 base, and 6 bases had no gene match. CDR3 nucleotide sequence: TGTGCCAGCAGCGTACGTGACAGGGTCCACAATGAGCAGTTCTTC. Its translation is CASSVRDRVHNEQFF.

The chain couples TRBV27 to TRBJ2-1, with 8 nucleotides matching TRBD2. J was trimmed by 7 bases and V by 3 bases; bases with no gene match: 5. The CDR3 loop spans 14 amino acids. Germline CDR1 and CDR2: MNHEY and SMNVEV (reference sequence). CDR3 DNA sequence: TGTGCCAGCAGTTTTACCTCTAGCGGGAATGAGCAGTTCTTC. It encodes CASSFTSSGNEQFF.

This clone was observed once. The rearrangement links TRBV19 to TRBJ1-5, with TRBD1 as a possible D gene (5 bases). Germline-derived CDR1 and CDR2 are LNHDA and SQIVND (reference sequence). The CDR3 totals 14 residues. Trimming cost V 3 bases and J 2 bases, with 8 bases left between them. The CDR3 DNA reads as TGTGCCAGTAGTATTTTGACAGGCAATCAGCCCCAGCATTTT. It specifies CASSILTGNQPQHF.

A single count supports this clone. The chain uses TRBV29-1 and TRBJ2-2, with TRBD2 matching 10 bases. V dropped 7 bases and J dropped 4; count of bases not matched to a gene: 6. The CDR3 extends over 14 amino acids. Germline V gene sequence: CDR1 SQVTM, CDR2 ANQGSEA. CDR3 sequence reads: CSAGLALGTGELFF. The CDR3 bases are TGCAGCGCGGGACTAGCGTTAGGCACCGGGGAGCTGTTTTTT.

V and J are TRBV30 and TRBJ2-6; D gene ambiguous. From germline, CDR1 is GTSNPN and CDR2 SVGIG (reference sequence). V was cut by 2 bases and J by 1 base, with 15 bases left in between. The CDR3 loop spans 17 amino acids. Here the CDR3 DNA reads TGTGCCTGGAGTCCACTAAACCGCAATTCTGGGGCCAACGTCCTGACTTTC. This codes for CAWSPLNRNSGANVLTF.

Here the CDR3 reads CASSPSGRQYF. CDR3 coding DNA: TGTGCCAGCAGCCCGTCCGGGAGGCAGTACTTC. V gene TRBV11-2 combines with J gene TRBJ2-7; possibly TRBD2 for D (6 bases). From germline, CDR1 is SGHAT and CDR2 FQNNGV. Trimming left V 5 bases short and J 9 bases short, with 11 bases between. This CDR3 comprises 11 residues.

The CDR3 spells CASSSRTNFGHEQFF. Here the CDR3 DNA reads TGCGCCAGCAGCTCGAGGACAAACTTTGGGCATGAGCAGTTCTTC. This chain uses TRBV5-1 with TRBJ2-1, with D possibly TRBD1 on 5 matching bases. Trimming cost V 3 bases and J 8 bases, with 18 bases left between them. CDR3 length: 15 amino acids. Germline CDR1 and CDR2: SGHRS and YFSETQ.

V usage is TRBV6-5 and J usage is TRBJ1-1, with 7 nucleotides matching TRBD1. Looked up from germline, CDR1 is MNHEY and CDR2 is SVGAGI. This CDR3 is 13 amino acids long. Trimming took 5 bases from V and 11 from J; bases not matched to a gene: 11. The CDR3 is CASSPADRVGAFF. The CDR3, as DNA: TGTGCCAGCAGTCCAGCCGACAGGGTAGGGGCTTTCTTT.

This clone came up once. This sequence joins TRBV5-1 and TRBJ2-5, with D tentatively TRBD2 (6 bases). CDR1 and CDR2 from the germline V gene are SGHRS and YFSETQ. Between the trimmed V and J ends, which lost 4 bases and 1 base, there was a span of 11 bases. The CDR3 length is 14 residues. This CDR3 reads CASSAGLSQETQYF. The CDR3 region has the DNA TGCGCCAGCAGCGCGGGACTGAGCCAAGAGACCCAGTACTTC.